The present entry profiles one TCR beta chain with its context. Its matching antigen is unknown. Trimming cost V 0 bases and J 0 bases; bases outside gene matches: 5. The CDR3 runs to 17 residues. Germline V gene sequence: CDR1 LGHNA, CDR2 YSLEER. Some clones are missing from TCRdb's copy, which holds only in-frame ones; the method was immunoSEQ multiplex PCR. The sample shows some 100,000 clones, around 87% of them seen only once. This sample is drawn from a study of T cell responses to AZD1222 COVID-19 vaccine. Whole-study findings and limits: At study baseline, merely roughly 6 AZD1222 recipients were seropositive.

The clonotype was recovered from an adult who received the AZD1222 COVID-19 vaccine. Sequenced here: peripheral blood, sampled 28 days after the second AZD1222 dose. The gene calls are TRBV4-3 and TRBJ2-1, with 7 nucleotides matching TRBD2. CDR3 nucleotide sequence: TGCGCCAGCAGCCAAGATTTGGGAGGGGCCTCCTACAATGAGCAGTTCTTC. This codes for CASSQDLGGASYNEQFF.